One sample yielded the 2 T cell receptor beta chains listed below, sequenced in a study of blood T cell repertoires in COVID-19. Here immunoSEQ multiplex PCR was the method, and the copy in TCRdb shows in-frame clones only, minus some. The table records 120,000 to 150,000 clones, around 87% of them present only once. The sequenced material came from peripheral blood. The origin of the receptors is a woman between 45 and 60 years old with active or convalescent COVID-19.

The V gene is TRBV4-3, the J gene TRBJ1-2; 10 bases line up with TRBD1. Per germline, CDR1 LGHNA and CDR2 YSLEER. CDR3 length: 17 amino acids. The ends lost 3 bases at V and 4 bases at J; junction bases unmatched: 11. Here the CDR3 reads CASSQQGQGRNSYGYTF. In DNA, the CDR3 is TGCGCCAGCAGCCAGCAGGGACAGGGGAGGAATTCCTATGGCTACACCTTC.

In this sample, this clone turned up once. This chain connects TRBV18 to TRBJ1-1; 9 nucleotides line up with TRBD1. The germline gives CDR1 KGHSH, CDR2 LQKENI. J gave up 0 bases and V 6 bases, and 5 bases lay outside the gene matches. This CDR3 has 15 residues. The CDR3 is CASSLQGAVNTEAFF. DNA for the CDR3: TGTGCCAGCTCCCTACAGGGGGCGGTGAACACTGAAGCTTTCTTT.